This T cell receptor (beta chain) was documented in a study of blood T cell repertoires in COVID-19. At the level of the study: Researchers got acute and convalescent COVID-19 samples from the United States, Italy and Spain.

Individuals aged roughly 18 to 95 years were recruited from 24 US areas. Recovered status applied to Cohort 3 donors who had two consecutive negative PCRs. It also applied to those with clearance or with symptom resolution. The germline CDR1 and CDR2 sequences are LNHDA and SQIVND (reference sequence). V dropped 5 bases and J dropped 6; count of bases not matched to a gene: 2. This CDR3 comprises 14 residues. TCRdb's copy holds only in-frame clones and misses some; the assay was immunoSEQ multiplex PCR. The data hold approximately 490,000 clones, with approximately 86% observed a single time. Sequenced material: PBMCs or T cells enriched from blood (not recorded which). This sequence originates from a woman between 18 and 29 years old who had recovered from COVID-19. The chain has TRBV19 and TRBJ1-5; 12 positions agree with TRBD1. CDR3 sequence reads: CASSSGQGAQPQHF. The CDR3 nucleotides are TGTGCCAGTAGTTCGGGACAGGGGGCTCAGCCCCAGCATTTT.